Detailed here is one T cell receptor (beta chain). Its antigen remains unknown. The CDR3 covers 15 residues. V dropped 1 base and J dropped 5; count of bases not matched to a gene: 5. Germline-derived CDR1 and CDR2 are SGHRS and YFSETQ. The sample is drawn from a study of blood T cells in healthy people across ages. Study details: Per two T cells, template switching captured roughly one barcoded beta molecule.

A second PCR of roughly 7 to 11 cycles used a sample-barcoded 5' primer and a J-beta primer mix. A template-switch adaptor that had 12 random nucleotides put a tag on each cDNA molecule. Using its own MiXCR run on the 5' RACE reads, TCRdb lists one record per CDR3 protein. The data show 1.5 million to 2 million distinct CDR3 sequences, 28% seen once. Study-level findings and limits: Donor CMV status was unknown, possibly confounding expanded clonotype changes.

Sample: blood. The genes are TRBV5-1 and TRBJ2-1; 8 bases are a match to TRBD2. The source is a woman in her 30s in good health. Here the CDR3 DNA reads TGCGCCAGCAGCTTGACAGCGGGGGTAAACAATGAGCAGTTCTTC. Translation gives CASSLTAGVNNEQFF.